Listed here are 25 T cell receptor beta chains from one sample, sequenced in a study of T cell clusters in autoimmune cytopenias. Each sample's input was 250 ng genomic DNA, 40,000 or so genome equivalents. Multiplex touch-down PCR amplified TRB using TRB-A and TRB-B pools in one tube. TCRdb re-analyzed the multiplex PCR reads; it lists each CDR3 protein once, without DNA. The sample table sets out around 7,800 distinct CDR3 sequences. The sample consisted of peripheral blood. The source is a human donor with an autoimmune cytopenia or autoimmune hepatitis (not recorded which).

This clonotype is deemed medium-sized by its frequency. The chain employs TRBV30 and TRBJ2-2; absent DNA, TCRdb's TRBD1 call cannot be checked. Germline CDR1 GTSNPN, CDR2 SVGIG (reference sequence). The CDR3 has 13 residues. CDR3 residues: CAWNRGNTGELFF. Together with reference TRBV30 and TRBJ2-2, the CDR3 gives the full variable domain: SQTIHQWPATLVQPVGSPLSLECTVEGTSNPNLYWYRQAAGRGLQLLFYSVGIGQISSEVPQNLSASRPQDRQFILSSKKLLLSDSGFYLCAWNRGNTGELFFGEGSRLTVL.

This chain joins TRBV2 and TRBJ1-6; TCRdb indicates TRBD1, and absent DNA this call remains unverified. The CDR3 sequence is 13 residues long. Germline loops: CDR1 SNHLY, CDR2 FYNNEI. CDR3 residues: CASSTGLDSPLHF.

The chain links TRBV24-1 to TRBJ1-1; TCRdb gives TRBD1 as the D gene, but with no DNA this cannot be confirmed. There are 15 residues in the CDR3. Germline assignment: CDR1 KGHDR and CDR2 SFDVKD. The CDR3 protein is CATSDSGTGATEAFF.

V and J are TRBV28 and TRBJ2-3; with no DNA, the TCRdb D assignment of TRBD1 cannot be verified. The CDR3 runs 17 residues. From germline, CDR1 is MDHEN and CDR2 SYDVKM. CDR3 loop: CASSLLIESGPVDTQYF.

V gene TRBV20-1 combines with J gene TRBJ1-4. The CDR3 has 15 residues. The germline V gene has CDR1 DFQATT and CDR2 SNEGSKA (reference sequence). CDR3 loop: CSARGGEATNEKLFF.

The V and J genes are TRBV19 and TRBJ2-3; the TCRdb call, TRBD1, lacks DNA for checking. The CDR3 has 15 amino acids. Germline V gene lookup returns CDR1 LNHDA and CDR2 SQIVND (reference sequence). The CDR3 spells CASSMARIGSNTQYF.

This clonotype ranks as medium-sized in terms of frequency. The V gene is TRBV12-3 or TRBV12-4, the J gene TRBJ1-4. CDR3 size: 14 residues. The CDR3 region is CASSFDGLNEKLFF.

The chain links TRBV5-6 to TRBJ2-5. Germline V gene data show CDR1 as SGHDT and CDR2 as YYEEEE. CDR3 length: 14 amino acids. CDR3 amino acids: CASSLGTVQETQYF. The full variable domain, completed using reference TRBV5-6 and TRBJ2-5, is DAGVTQSPTHLIKTRGQQVTLRCSPKSGHDTVSWYQQALGQGPQFIFQYYEEEERQRGNFPDRFSGHQFPNYSSELNVNALLLGDSALYLCASSLGTVQETQYFGPGTRLLVL.

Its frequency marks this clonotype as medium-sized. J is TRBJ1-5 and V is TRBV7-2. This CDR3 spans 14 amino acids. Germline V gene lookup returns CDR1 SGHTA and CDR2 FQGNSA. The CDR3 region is CASSFRKGNQPQHF.

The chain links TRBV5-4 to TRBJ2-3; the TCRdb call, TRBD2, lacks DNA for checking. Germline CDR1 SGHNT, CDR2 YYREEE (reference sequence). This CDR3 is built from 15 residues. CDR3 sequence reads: CASSLEGHPTDTQYF.

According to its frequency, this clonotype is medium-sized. This CDR3 is CASSLLVREAFF. The gene calls are TRBV7-2 and TRBJ1-1. The CDR3 loop spans 12 amino acids. From germline, CDR1 is SGHTA and CDR2 FQGNSA.

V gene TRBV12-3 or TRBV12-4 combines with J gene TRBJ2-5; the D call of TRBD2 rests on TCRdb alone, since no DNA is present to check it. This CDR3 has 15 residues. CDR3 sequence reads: CASSLWTSGGETQYF.

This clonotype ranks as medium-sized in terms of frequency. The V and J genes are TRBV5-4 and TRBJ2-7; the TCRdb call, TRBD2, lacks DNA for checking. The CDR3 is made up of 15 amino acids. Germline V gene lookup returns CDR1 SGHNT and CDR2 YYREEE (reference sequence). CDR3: CASSSHGGGRYEQYF.

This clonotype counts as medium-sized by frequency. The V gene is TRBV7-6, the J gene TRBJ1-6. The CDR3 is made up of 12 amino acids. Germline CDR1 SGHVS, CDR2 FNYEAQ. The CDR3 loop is CASSSGNSPLHF.

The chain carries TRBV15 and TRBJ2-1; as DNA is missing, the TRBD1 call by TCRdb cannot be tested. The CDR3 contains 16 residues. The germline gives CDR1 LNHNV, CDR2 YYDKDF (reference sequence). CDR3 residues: CATSRDRGGRGNEQFF.

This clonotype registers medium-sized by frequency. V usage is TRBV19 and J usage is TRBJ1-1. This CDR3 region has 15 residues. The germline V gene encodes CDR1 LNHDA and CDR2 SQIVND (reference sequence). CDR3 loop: CASSIDSVLNTEAFF.

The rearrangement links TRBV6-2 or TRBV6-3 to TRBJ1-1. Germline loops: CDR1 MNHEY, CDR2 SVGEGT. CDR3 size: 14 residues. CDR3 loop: CASSYRMEGTEAFF.

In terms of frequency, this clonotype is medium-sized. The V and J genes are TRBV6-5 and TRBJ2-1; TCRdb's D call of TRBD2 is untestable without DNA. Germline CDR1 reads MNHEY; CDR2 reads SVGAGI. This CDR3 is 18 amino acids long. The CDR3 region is CASSWATSGSVAYNEQFF.

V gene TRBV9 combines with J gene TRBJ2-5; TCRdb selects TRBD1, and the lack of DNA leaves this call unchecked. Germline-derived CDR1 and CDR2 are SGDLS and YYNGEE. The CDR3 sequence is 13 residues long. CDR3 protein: CASSVGGAETQYF.

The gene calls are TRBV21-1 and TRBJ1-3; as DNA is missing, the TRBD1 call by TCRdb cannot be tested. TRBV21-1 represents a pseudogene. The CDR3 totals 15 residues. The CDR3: CASRGQGDSGNTIYF.

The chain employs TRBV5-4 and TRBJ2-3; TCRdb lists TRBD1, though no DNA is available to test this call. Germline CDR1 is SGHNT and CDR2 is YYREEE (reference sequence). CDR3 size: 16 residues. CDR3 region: CASSPYVGGRWDTQYF. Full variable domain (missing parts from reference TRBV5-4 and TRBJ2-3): ETGVTQSPTHLIKTRGQQVTLRCSSQSGHNTVSWYQQALGQGPQFIFQYYREEENGRGNFPPRFSGLQFPNYSSELNVNALELDDSALYLCASSPYVGGRWDTQYFGPGTRLTVL.

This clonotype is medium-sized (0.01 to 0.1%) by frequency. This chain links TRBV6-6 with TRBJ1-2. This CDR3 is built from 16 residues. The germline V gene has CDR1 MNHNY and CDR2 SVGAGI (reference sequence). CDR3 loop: CASSYSRTLQDYGYTF.

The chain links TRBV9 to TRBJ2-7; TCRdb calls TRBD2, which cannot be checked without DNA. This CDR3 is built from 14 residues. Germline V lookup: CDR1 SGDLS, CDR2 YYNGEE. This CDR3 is CASSVTSGSYEQYF.

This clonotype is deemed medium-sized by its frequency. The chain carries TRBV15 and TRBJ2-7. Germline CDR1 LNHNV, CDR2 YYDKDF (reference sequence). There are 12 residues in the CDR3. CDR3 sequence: CATSHSSYEQYF.

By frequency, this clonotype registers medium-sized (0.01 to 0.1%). The CDR3 spells CASSLGAEETQYF. The V call is TRBV7-2, the J call TRBJ2-5; TCRdb proposes TRBD1, but this gene call is untestable without DNA. Germline loops: CDR1 SGHTA, CDR2 FQGNSA. This CDR3 spans 13 amino acids.